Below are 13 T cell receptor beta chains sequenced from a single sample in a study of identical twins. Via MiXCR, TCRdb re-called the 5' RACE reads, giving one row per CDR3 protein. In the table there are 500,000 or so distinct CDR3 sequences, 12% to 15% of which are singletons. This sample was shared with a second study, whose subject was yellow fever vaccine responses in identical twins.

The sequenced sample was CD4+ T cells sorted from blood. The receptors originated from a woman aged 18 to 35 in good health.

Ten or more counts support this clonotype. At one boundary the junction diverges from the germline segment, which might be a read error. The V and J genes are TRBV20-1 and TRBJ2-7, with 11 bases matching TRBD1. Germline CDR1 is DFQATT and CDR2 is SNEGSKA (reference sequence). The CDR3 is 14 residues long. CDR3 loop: CSARGGTGGYEQYF. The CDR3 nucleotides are TGCAGTGCCAGAGGAGGGACAGGGGGGTACGAGCAGTACTTC.

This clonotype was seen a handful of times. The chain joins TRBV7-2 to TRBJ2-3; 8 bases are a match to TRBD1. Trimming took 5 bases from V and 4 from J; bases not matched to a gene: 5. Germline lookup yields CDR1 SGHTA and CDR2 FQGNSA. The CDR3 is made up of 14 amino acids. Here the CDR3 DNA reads TGTGCCAGCAGCAGGACAGGGTCCCCAGATACGCAGTATTTT. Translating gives CASSRTGSPDTQYF.

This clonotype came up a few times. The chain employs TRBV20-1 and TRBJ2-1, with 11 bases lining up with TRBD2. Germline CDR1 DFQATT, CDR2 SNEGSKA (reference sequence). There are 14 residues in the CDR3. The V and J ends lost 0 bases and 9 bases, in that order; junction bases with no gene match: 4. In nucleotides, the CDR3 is TGCAGTGCTAGAGATAGCGGGAGGGCCACTGAGCAGTTCTTC. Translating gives CSARDSGRATEQFF.

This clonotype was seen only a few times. The CDR3 spells CATSVPGGTGELFF. The CDR3 DNA reads as TGTGCCACCAGTGTTCCAGGTGGCACCGGGGAGCTGTTTTTT. The rearrangement links TRBV24-1 to TRBJ2-2; D gene unclear. The ends were cut back, 5 bases at V and 4 bases at J, with 10 bases in the middle. There are 14 residues in the CDR3. Looked up from germline, CDR1 is KGHDR and CDR2 is SFDVKD.

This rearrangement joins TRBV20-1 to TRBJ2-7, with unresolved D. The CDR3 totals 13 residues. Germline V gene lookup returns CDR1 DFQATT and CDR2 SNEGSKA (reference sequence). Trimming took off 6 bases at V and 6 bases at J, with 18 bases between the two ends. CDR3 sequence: CSAPRAAGFEQYF. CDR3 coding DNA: TGCAGTGCCCCTCGAGCCGCTGGGTTCGAGCAGTACTTC.

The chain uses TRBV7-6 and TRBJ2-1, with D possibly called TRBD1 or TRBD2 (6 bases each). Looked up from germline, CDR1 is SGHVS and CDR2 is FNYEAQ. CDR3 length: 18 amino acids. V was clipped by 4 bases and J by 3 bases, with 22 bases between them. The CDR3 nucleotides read TGTGCCAGCAGCTCCTCCCTCAGCTGGGGGGCCTACTACAATGAGCAGTTCTTC. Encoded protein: CASSSSLSWGAYYNEQFF.

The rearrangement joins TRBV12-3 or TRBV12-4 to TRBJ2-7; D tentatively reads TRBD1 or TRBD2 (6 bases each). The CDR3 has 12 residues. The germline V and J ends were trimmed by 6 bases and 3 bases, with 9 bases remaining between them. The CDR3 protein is CASRGGFYEQYF. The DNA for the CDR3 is TGTGCCAGCAGAGGGGGGTTCTACGAGCAGTACTTC.

The CDR3 DNA reads as TGTGCCATCAGTCCGGGACTTACCTCCTACAATGAGCAGTTCTTC. Amino acids: CAISPGLTSYNEQFF. This chain connects TRBV10-3 to TRBJ2-1, with a tentative D call TRBD2 (6 bases). Germline CDR1 is ENHRY and CDR2 is SYGVKD. Trimming left V 5 bases short and J 0 bases short, with 11 bases between. The CDR3 consists of 15 residues.

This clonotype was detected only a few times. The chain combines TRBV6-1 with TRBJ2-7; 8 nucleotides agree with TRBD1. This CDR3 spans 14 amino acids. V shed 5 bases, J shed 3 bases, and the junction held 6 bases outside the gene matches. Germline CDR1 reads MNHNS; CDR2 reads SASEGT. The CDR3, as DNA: TGTGCCAGCAGTAGCCTGACAGGGGTCTACGAGCAGTACTTC. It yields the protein CASSSLTGVYEQYF.

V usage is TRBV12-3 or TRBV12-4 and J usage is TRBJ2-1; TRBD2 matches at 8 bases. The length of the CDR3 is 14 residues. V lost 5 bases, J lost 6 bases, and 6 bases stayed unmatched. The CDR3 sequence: CASSPRLAINEQFF. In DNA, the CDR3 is TGTGCCAGCAGTCCCAGACTAGCGATCAATGAGCAGTTCTTC.

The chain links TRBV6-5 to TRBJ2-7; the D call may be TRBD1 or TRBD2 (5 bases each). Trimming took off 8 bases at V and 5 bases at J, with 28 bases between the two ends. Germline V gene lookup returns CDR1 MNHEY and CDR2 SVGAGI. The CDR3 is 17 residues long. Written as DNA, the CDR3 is TGTGCCAGCGGATACGAACGAGCTTGGGGGTCCCTAGACGAGCAGTACTTC. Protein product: CASGYERAWGSLDEQYF.

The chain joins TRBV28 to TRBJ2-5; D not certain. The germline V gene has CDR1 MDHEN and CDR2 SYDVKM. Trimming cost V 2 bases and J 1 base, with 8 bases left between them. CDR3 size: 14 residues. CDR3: CASSLTVTQETQYF. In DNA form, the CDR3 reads TGTGCCAGCAGTTTAACCGTGACCCAAGAGACCCAGTACTTC.

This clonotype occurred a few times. This chain's CDR3 is CASKPGGPVDEQYF. The CDR3 DNA sequence: TGTGCCAGCAAACCGGGAGGTCCCGTGGACGAGCAGTACTTC. The genes are TRBV6-2 or TRBV6-3 and TRBJ2-7, with 7 positions matching TRBD2. The CDR3 is 14 amino acids. CDR1 and CDR2 from the germline V gene are MNHEY and SVGEGT. The junction had 11 bases not matched to a gene; V was cut back by 7 bases and J by 5 bases.